This passage covers 10 T cell receptor beta chains from one sample sequenced in a study of cytomegalovirus exposure and HLA in healthy donors. PCR used 60 Vbeta primers and 13 Jbeta primers. The protocol was immunoSEQ multiplex PCR, while the TCRdb copy is restricted to in-frame clones and leaves out a portion. The sample shows over 80,000 clones, roughly four fifths of them seen only once. Sequenced sample: PBMCs. Source of these receptors: a man younger than 45 in good health and CMV-seropositive.

The chain combines TRBV4-3 with TRBJ2-3; maybe TRBD1 (6 bases). CDR3 length: 20 amino acids. V lost 0 bases and J lost 0, with 22 bases in between. Per germline, CDR1 LGHNA and CDR2 YSLEER. CDR3 DNA: TGCGCCAGCAGCCAAGATACCGGGTTCGAGGGGGTGACTAGCACAGATACGCAGTATTTT. This sequence encodes CASSQDTGFEGVTSTDTQYF.

V and J are TRBV6-1 and TRBJ1-5; 8 bases match TRBD1. Germline assignment: CDR1 MNHNS and CDR2 SASEGT. V trimming: 4 bases; J trimming: 7 bases; junction bases outside the gene matches: 9. The CDR3 covers 15 residues. The CDR3 bases are TGTGCCAGCAGTGGGATGGGACAGGCGGGGCAGCCCCAGCATTTT. Its protein is CASSGMGQAGQPQHF.

This clone has just one count. The rearrangement uses TRBV5-1 and TRBJ1-2; D is unclear. The CDR3 is made up of 13 amino acids. Trimming shortened V by 0 bases and J by 6 bases, and 9 bases separated the two germline ends. CDR1 is SGHRS and CDR2 is YFSETQ in the germline V gene. Written as DNA, the CDR3 is TGCGCCAGCAGCTTGGCGGGAGCGGATGGCTACACCTTC. Protein sequence: CASSLAGADGYTF.

The chain uses TRBV5-1 and TRBJ1-5; no reliable D call. The CDR3 runs 15 residues. CDR1 SGHRS and CDR2 YFSETQ come from the germline V gene. V was cut by 0 bases and J by 0 bases, with 7 bases left in between. In nucleotides, the CDR3 is TGCGCCAGCAGCTTGGACCCCTATAGCAATCAGCCCCAGCATTTT. Translation: CASSLDPYSNQPQHF.

The V and J genes are TRBV7-6 and TRBJ2-3, with a weak D call TRBD1 (6 bases). Germline CDR1 is SGHVS and CDR2 is FNYEAQ. V lost 4 bases, J lost 2 bases, and 22 bases lay in between. This CDR3 has 18 residues. CDR3 nucleotides: TGTGCCAGCAGCTCCCTGGATAGGACAGTCCTTTACACAGATACGCAGTATTTT. It is translated as CASSSLDRTVLYTDTQYF.

This clone was counted a few times. The genes are TRBV13 and TRBJ2-2; the D is unclear. V was shortened by 2 bases and J by 6 bases, with 4 bases between the two germline ends. Germline V gives CDR1 PRHDT, CDR2 FYEKMQ (reference sequence). This CDR3 has 12 residues. The CDR3 sequence: CASSLTPGELFF. Written as DNA, the CDR3 is TGTGCCAGCAGCTTAACTCCCGGGGAGCTGTTTTTT. The full variable domain, in which reference TRBV13 and TRBJ2-2 provide the parts outside the CDR3, is AAGVIQSPRHLIKEKRETATLKCYPIPRHDTVYWYQQGPGQDPQFLISFYEKMQSDKGSIPDRFSAQQFSDYHSELNMSSLELGDSALYFCASSLTPGELFFGEGSRLTVL.

The chain recombines TRBV30 with TRBJ1-4; 7 positions agree with TRBD1. The CDR3 is 13 residues long. Germline V lookup: CDR1 GTSNPN, CDR2 SVGIG (reference sequence). Unmatched junction bases numbered 5, after V lost 2 bases and J lost 8 bases. Here the CDR3 DNA reads TGTGCCTGGAGTACAGGGGTTGGAGAAAAACTGTTTTTT. Translation: CAWSTGVGEKLFF.

J is TRBJ1-4 and V is TRBV4-3; 9 positions agree with TRBD1. The V gene's germline CDR1 is LGHNA and CDR2 YSLEER. J gave up 1 base and V 3 bases, and 0 bases lay outside the gene matches. The CDR3 is 15 residues long. The CDR3 region is CASSQGQGTNEKLFF. As DNA, the CDR3 is TGCGCCAGCAGCCAGGGACAGGGAACTAATGAAAAACTGTTTTTT.

The chain carries TRBV5-1 and TRBJ2-1, with 8 bases identical to TRBD2. This CDR3 region has 16 residues. V was clipped by 2 bases and J by 9 bases; unmatched bases: 13. Germline lookup yields CDR1 SGHRS and CDR2 YFSETQ. The CDR3 here is CASSFGGLAANSEQFF. CDR3 sequence (DNA): TGCGCCAGCAGCTTCGGCGGACTAGCAGCTAACAGTGAGCAGTTCTTC.

This clone was picked up one time. This chain connects TRBV11-2 to TRBJ2-1; 8 bases map to TRBD2. The V segment lost 2 bases and the J segment 2 bases; nucleotides outside the gene matches: 2. From germline, CDR1 is SGHAT and CDR2 FQNNGV. The CDR3 covers 15 residues. CDR3 sequence (DNA): TGTGCCAGCAGCTTAAGCGGGGGCCCCTACAATGAGCAGTTCTTC. It codes for CASSLSGGPYNEQFF.